Listed below are T cell receptor beta chains from one sample, sequenced in a study of cytomegalovirus exposure and HLA in healthy donors. Measured with immunoSEQ multiplex PCR; TCRdb has only the in-frame clones, and not every one. The sample lists over 150,000 clones, around 80% occurring once. The sample taken for sequencing was PBMCs. Every receptor here comes from a man aged 25 to 40 in good health and CMV-seropositive. Both conserved end residues are trimmed from each CDR3. Each record gives: J gene, V gene, CDR3 protein.

TRBJ1-5,TRBV6-1,ASSVRTGNQPQH
TRBJ1-1,TRBV6-5,ASRRTHGLGTEAF
TRBJ2-7,TRBV4-2,ASSQDREWEQY
TRBJ2-3,TRBV9,ASSVSGAVTDTQY
TRBJ2-1,TRBV9,ASSATGTSGYNEQF
TRBJ2-7,TRBV7-9,ASSQNRGYEQY
TRBJ2-7,TRBV7-2,ASSLTRLAGYEQY
TRBJ2-1,TRBV9,ASSNPVVGASSYNEQF
TRBJ2-3,TRBV30,AWRRSGSGGDTQY
TRBJ2-5,TRBV7-9,ASSPGTSGGQETQY
TRBJ1-5,TRBV2,ASRLEGAPGQPQH
TRBJ2-7,TRBV4-2,ASSQAGRHEQY
TRBJ2-1,TRBV7-3,ASSLTPLAGGGNEQF
TRBJ2-7,TRBV19,ASSPQTETYEQY
TRBJ2-5,TRBV28,ASSLSVGVKQETQY
TRBJ2-3,TRBV15,ATSRDLGGTDTQY
TRBJ2-5,TRBV4-1,ASSRQVLAEETQY
TRBJ2-3,TRBV6-1,ASSAIPGLADADTQY
TRBJ2-1,TRBV14,ASSSTGGAF
TRBJ2-2,TRBV19,ASSIFGRVTGELF
TRBJ2-4,TRBV25-1,ASRAPGSKNIQY
TRBJ2-1,TRBV28,ASSLQSGTAYNEQF
TRBJ2-1,TRBV12-5,ASGLAGRYNEQF
TRBJ2-3,TRBV13,ASSPEGLAESTDTQY
TRBJ2-3,TRBV5-1,ASSLAEARSTDTQY
TRBJ1-4,TRBV4-2,ASSQRDSFNEKLF
TRBJ2-7,TRBV5-1,ASGTGAGGNEQY
TRBJ2-7,TRBV7-9,ASSLNLAGGPEYEQY
TRBJ2-2,TRBV19,ATTLRGQGTGELF
TRBJ2-5,TRBV11-3,ASSLGGGETQY
TRBJ1-1,TRBV28,ASSYQGRTF
TRBJ2-3,TRBV11-2,ASSPLLAGTDTQY
TRBJ1-2,TRBV5-5,ASGHNLVYGYT
TRBJ1-1,TRBV19,ASSIVGANTEAF
TRBJ1-3,TRBV6-1,ASSEPGAFSGNTIY
TRBJ2-2,TRBV7-6,ASSPTVNANTGELF
TRBJ2-1,TRBV4-1,ASSHLGTSGSDEQF
TRBJ1-3,TRBV5-5,ASSLEFAAQGTAGNTIY
TRBJ2-7,TRBV27,ASSLRGQGAYEQY
TRBJ2-7,TRBV5-6,ASSSLDRELRYEQY
TRBJ2-1,TRBV7-9,ASSLVRGRNEQF
TRBJ2-7,TRBV5-6,ASSFGRYEQY
TRBJ1-1,TRBV28,ASSFPRSYTEAF
TRBJ2-5,TRBV19,ASSITDGGIETQY
TRBJ1-4,TRBV12-5,ASGLGTATNEKLF
TRBJ1-2,TRBV9,ASSAGTGGLGGYT
TRBJ2-3,TRBV28,ASTRGLAGGTDTQY
TRBJ2-5,TRBV18,ASSPPSDRVRLY
TRBJ2-5,TRBV19,ASSISLAGGETQY
TRBJ2-3,TRBV7-2,ASSPTGVPGDTQY
TRBJ1-4,TRBV5-1,ASRWGATNEKLF
TRBJ2-1,TRBV18,ASSLHRPSRSRHNNEQF
TRBJ2-1,TRBV5-4,ASSFTTGTSGYNEQF
TRBJ2-5,TRBV7-2,ASSPRVISSETQY
TRBJ2-7,TRBV27,ASSLWGTDEQY
TRBJ1-5,TRBV2,ASSEAHPDRGLDQPQH
TRBJ1-1,TRBV28,ASSLSPGTGGGRAF
TRBJ2-3,TRBV7-2,ASSPPRSPDTQY
TRBJ2-7,TRBV29-1,SARGGSYEQY